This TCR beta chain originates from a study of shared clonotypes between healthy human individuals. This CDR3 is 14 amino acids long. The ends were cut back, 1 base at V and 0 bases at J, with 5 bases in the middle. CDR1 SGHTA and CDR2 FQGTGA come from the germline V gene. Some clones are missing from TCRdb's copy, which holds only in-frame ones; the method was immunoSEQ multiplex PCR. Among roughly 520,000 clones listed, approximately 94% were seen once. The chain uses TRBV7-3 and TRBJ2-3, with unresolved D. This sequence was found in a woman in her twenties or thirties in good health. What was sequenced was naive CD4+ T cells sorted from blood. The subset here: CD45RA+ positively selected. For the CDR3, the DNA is TGTGCCAGCAGCTTAAGCGGCAGCACAGATACGCAGTATTTT. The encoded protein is CASSLSGSTDTQYF.